This T cell receptor (beta chain) was retrieved from a study of T cell responses to AZD1222 COVID-19 vaccine. Germline CDR1 is SGHDT and CDR2 is YYEEEE. The V and J ends lost 4 bases and 2 bases respectively, with 18 bases between them. This CDR3 has 16 residues. This table comes from immunoSEQ multiplex PCR, and its TCRdb copy is limited to in-frame clones, with some not included. Of some 150,000 clones detected, around 90% appear once; the ten largest clones hold roughly 5%. General observations from the study: A mostly white British donor set with more females was recruited, and clonal diversity was possibly underestimated. With dominance at 160-218 and 743-854, vaccine-associated CD4 TCRs spanned spike.

Details on this clone: Its antigen remains unidentified.

The chain uses TRBV5-6 and TRBJ1-2; the D gene is possibly TRBD1 (5 bases). The sample consisted of peripheral blood, taken on day 0 of AZD1222 vaccination. This clonotype was sampled from an adult in good health. CDR3 in amino acids: CASSRGPGRTNYGYTF. The CDR3 coding sequence is TGTGCCAGCAGCCGAGGACCGGGACGGACAAACTATGGCTACACCTTC. Complete variable domain (other parts from reference TRBV5-6 and TRBJ1-2): DAGVTQSPTHLIKTRGQQVTLRCSPKSGHDTVSWYQQALGQGPQFIFQYYEEEERQRGNFPDRFSGHQFPNYSSELNVNALLLGDSALYLCASSRGPGRTNYGYTFGSGTRLTVV.